Each of the 25 T cell receptor beta chains below was sequenced from the same sample in a study of regulatory T cells in long-lasting Graves disease. Construction of the TCR beta libraries employed iRepertoire HTBI primers in conjunction with Arm-PCR of CDR3 regions. TCRdb re-analysed the multiplex PCR reads in MiXCR, keeping a single row per CDR3 protein. The repertoire holds some 450,000 distinct CDR3 sequences, with about a sixth as singletons. The time point: newly diagnosed GD, antithyroid drugs for less than 3 months. PBMCs were the source of the RNA used for TCR sequencing. These data were also reused for a study on T cells in Graves' hyperthyroidism and ophthalmopathy.

The sample in question was peripheral blood mononuclear cells (PBMCs), obtained at new diagnosis, from a patient treated with antithyroid drugs. The receptors were sampled from a woman aged 25 to 39 with Graves disease.

This clonotype was counted many times. The chain is built from TRBV7-6 and TRBJ2-1; 12 bases match TRBD2. The junction had 7 bases not matched to a gene; V was cut back by 5 bases and J by 5 bases. The CDR3 is made up of 16 amino acids. In germline, CDR1 is SGHVS, CDR2 FNYEAQ. CDR3 loop: CASSPRTSGTHNEQFF. In DNA, the CDR3 is TGTGCCAGCAGCCCCCGGACTAGCGGGACCCACAATGAGCAGTTCTTC.

The rearrangement uses TRBV7-9 and TRBJ2-1; 11 bases agree with TRBD2. V was pared by 3 bases and J by 1 base, with 14 bases of the junction left unmatched. Germline V lookup: CDR1 SEHNR, CDR2 FQNEAQ (reference sequence). CDR3 length: 20 amino acids. The CDR3, as DNA: TGTGCCAGCAGCTTCTTCGAACTAGCGGGAGACTTTCGGTCCTACAATGAGCAGTTCTTC. This encodes CASSFFELAGDFRSYNEQFF. Together with reference TRBV7-9 and TRBJ2-1, the CDR3 gives the full variable domain: DTGVSQNPRHKITKRGQNVTFRCDPISEHNRLYWYRQTLGQGPEFLTYFQNEAQLEKSRLLSDRFSAERPKGSFSTLEIQRTEQGDSAMYLCASSFFELAGDFRSYNEQFFGPGTRLTVL.

Many counts were recorded for this clonotype. Mismatch with germline at one junction end may stem from a read error. This sequence joins TRBV5-5 and TRBJ2-1, with 9 bases aligning to TRBD1. This CDR3 comprises 17 residues. Germline V CDR1 and CDR2: SGHKS, YYEKEE (reference sequence). The CDR3 nucleotides read TGCGCCAGCGAAGGGACAGGGCTCAATTATAACTACAATGAGCAGTTCTTC. Its protein product is CASEGTGLNYNYNEQFF.

In its sample, this clonotype was seen many times. V and J are TRBV27 and TRBJ2-1, with TRBD2 as a possible D gene (6 bases). Per the germline V gene, CDR1 is MNHEY and CDR2 is SMNVEV (reference sequence). V lost 5 bases and J lost 5, with 13 bases in between. The CDR3 is made up of 14 amino acids. CDR3 coding DNA: TGTGCCAGCAGTAAAGGGGACTCAGACAATGAGCAGTTCTTC. Amino acids: CASSKGDSDNEQFF.

The gene calls are TRBV5-1 and TRBJ2-2; D is possibly TRBD2 (6 bases). Germline loops: CDR1 SGHRS, CDR2 YFSETQ. V was trimmed by 5 bases and J by 1 base, leaving 9 bases between them. The CDR3 is made up of 14 amino acids. The chain's CDR3 is CASSPEGNTGELFF. The DNA of the CDR3 is TGCGCCAGCAGTCCGGAGGGGAACACCGGGGAGCTGTTTTTT.

This clonotype occurred a few times. The rearrangement joins TRBV5-1 to TRBJ2-3; 8 bases align to TRBD2. Losses at the gene ends were 0 bases for V and 4 bases for J; bases not matched to a gene: 1. The CDR3 has 14 residues. Germline lookup yields CDR1 SGHRS and CDR2 YFSETQ. CDR3 DNA sequence: TGCGCCAGCAGCTTGGGCGGGGGGCCAGATACGCAGTATTTT. Translated: CASSLGGGPDTQYF.

Details on this clonotype: In this CDR3 the conserved last residue, phenylalanine or tryptophan, is missing, so a read error is likely. V usage is TRBV11-2 and J usage is TRBJ1-1; 7 bases map to TRBD1. V was clipped by 8 bases and J by 1 base; unmatched bases: 16. Germline values: CDR1 SGHAT, CDR2 FQNNGV. The CDR3 runs 17 residues. The CDR3 protein is CASSPGGGAGWNTEAFS. Written as DNA, the CDR3 is TGTGCCAGCTCACCGGGAGGGGGCGCAGGCTGGAACACTGAAGCTTTCTCT.

The rearrangement uses TRBV19 and TRBJ1-1; D perhaps matches TRBD1 (6 bases). V was cut by 9 bases and J by 1 base, with 24 bases left in between. This CDR3 has 17 residues. Germline V lookup: CDR1 LNHDA, CDR2 SQIVND (reference sequence). CDR3 in DNA: TGTGCCAGCACAAACAGGGAGTTATCACACCCGAACACTGAAGCTTTCTTT. This sequence encodes CASTNRELSHPNTEAFF.

This clonotype has at least ten counts. CDR3 loop: CSAPRLAVTSTDTQYF. In DNA form, the CDR3 reads TGCAGTGCTCCTCGACTAGCGGTTACTAGCACAGATACGCAGTATTTT. J is TRBJ2-3 and V is TRBV20-1; 9 positions agree with TRBD2. With V trimmed by 5 bases and J by 0 bases, 9 bases remained unmatched. Germline V gene lookup returns CDR1 DFQATT and CDR2 SNEGSKA (reference sequence). The CDR3 loop spans 16 amino acids.

In regard to this clonotype: A much larger clone differs from this one at a single base, so this may be a read error. V usage is TRBV28 and J usage is TRBJ1-5; D remains ambiguous. With 4 bases removed from V and 5 bases from J, the gap between germline ends came to 18 bases. CDR1 and CDR2 (germline): MDHEN, SYDVKM. CDR3 size: 16 residues. The CDR3 bases are TGTGCCAGCAGTTCTGCCGGTTCGGGATTTGATCAGCCCCAGCATTTT. Amino acid sequence: CASSSAGSGFDQPQHF.

V usage is TRBV19 and J usage is TRBJ2-1, with D perhaps matching TRBD1 or TRBD2 (5 bases each). CDR3 length equals 14 residues. V shed 10 bases and J shed 7 bases, with 20 bases lying between them. Per the germline V gene, CDR1 is LNHDA and CDR2 is SQIVND (reference sequence). This chain's CDR3 is CATTRGPSINEQFF. DNA for the CDR3: TGTGCCACTACGAGGGGTCCCAGTATTAATGAGCAGTTCTTC.

This clonotype has just a few counts. A much bigger clone sits one base away, suggesting this may be a read error. The chain couples TRBV12-3 or TRBV12-4 to TRBJ2-5; D perhaps matches TRBD1 (6 bases). Trimming took off 4 bases at V and 11 bases at J, with 20 bases between the two ends. The CDR3 sequence is 14 residues long. The CDR3 spells CASSWGLGDSEQYF. The CDR3 bases are TGTGCCAGCAGTTGGGGGCTAGGAGACAGTGAGCAGTACTTC.

Many counts were recorded for this clonotype. The chain couples TRBV20-1 to TRBJ2-1; 10 positions match TRBD2. The CDR3 covers 15 residues. The J segment lost 4 bases and the V segment lost 5 bases, leaving 8 bases of the junction unmatched. In germline, CDR1 is DFQATT, CDR2 SNEGSKA (reference sequence). CDR3 sequence (DNA): TGCAGTGCTCCCCATTCAGCGGGAGGGTACAATGAGCAGTTCTTC. This gives the protein CSAPHSAGGYNEQFF.

The chain employs TRBV19 and TRBJ1-4; D ambiguous. Deletions cut 7 bases from V and 0 bases from J, with 9 bases between. Germline-derived CDR1 and CDR2 are LNHDA and SQIVND (reference sequence). CDR3 size: 14 residues. CDR3 in amino acids: CASNVVATNEKLFF. CDR3 DNA: TGTGCCAGTAATGTCGTGGCAACTAATGAAAAACTGTTTTTT.

This clonotype has a handful of counts. The gene calls are TRBV20-1 and TRBJ1-5, with D possibly being TRBD1 (5 bases). V shed 3 bases and J shed 5 bases, with 11 bases lying between them. The CDR3 is 13 amino acids. CDR1 and CDR2 from the germline V gene are DFQATT and SNEGSKA (reference sequence). The CDR3: CSASSDIYQPQHF. For the CDR3, the DNA is TGCAGTGCTAGTTCGGACATTTATCAGCCCCAGCATTTT.

The genes are TRBV12-3 or TRBV12-4 and TRBJ1-2; possibly TRBD1 for D (5 bases). The CDR3 loop spans 16 amino acids. Trimming removed 6 bases from V and 0 bases from J, with 17 bases in between. CDR3 loop: CASSEMTELSNYGYTF. The DNA for the CDR3 is TGTGCCAGCAGCGAAATGACAGAACTCTCTAACTATGGCTACACCTTC.

V usage is TRBV6-2 or TRBV6-3 and J usage is TRBJ2-3; 7 bases are a match to TRBD1. V was pared by 8 bases and J by 2 bases, with 10 bases of the junction left unmatched. This CDR3 is 15 amino acids long. Germline V gives CDR1 MNHEY, CDR2 SVGEGT. The DNA of the CDR3 is TGTGCCAGCCACCCACCGGGACAGCTCACAGATACGCAGTATTTT. Encoded protein: CASHPPGQLTDTQYF.

V and J are TRBV6-5 and TRBJ2-7; 10 bases map to TRBD2. The CDR3 covers 16 residues. J lost 3 bases, V lost 4 bases, and 9 bases had no gene match. The germline V gene has CDR1 MNHEY and CDR2 SVGAGI. The DNA for the CDR3 is TGTGCCAGCAGTTTTAGCGGGAGGATTATCCACTACGAGCAGTACTTC. It specifies CASSFSGRIIHYEQYF.

This clonotype was counted many times. This chain's CDR3 is CAWSVLASGANVLTF. Here the CDR3 DNA reads TGTGCCTGGAGTGTACTGGCCTCTGGGGCCAACGTCCTGACTTTC. The genes are TRBV30 and TRBJ2-6; D ambiguous. Germline CDR1 reads GTSNPN; CDR2 reads SVGIG (reference sequence). With 0 bases removed from V and 0 bases from J, the gap between germline ends came to 6 bases. The CDR3 is made up of 15 amino acids.

About this clonotype itself: A read error may produce the germline difference seen at one junction end. This chain uses TRBV30 with TRBJ1-5, with TRBD1 matching 7 bases. Germline values: CDR1 GTSNPN, CDR2 SVGIG (reference sequence). The CDR3 has 14 amino acids. The CDR3 reads CVWRRQGSNQPQHF. CDR3 coding DNA: TGTGTCTGGAGGCGACAGGGTAGCAATCAGCCCCAGCATTTT.

V gene TRBV28 combines with J gene TRBJ2-2; D uncertain. V lost 5 bases and J 4 bases, leaving 20 bases between the germline ends. Germline V gene lookup returns CDR1 MDHEN and CDR2 SYDVKM. The CDR3 contains 17 residues. Written as DNA, the CDR3 is TGTGCCAGCAGTGTTCCCTCCTTGATAGTTGTCACCGGGGAGCTGTTTTTT. This codes for CASSVPSLIVVTGELFF. The complete variable domain, with remaining parts taken from reference TRBV28 and TRBJ2-2, reads DVKVTQSSRYLVKRTGEKVFLECVQDMDHENMFWYRQDPGLGLRLIYFSYDVKMKEKGDIPEGYSVSREKKERFSLILESASTNQTSMYLCASSVPSLIVVTGELFFGEGSRLTVL.

As to this clonotype: At one end the junction does not follow the germline gene, possibly because of a read error. This sequence joins TRBV7-9 and TRBJ2-7; TRBD1 might be the D (6 bases). The CDR3 contains 14 residues. Germline V gene lookup returns CDR1 SEHNR and CDR2 FQNEAQ (reference sequence). CDR3 DNA: TGCGCCAGCAGCCCTCGATCAGGGGACGACGAGCAGTACTTC. Its translation is CASSPRSGDDEQYF.

This clonotype was observed many times. The J gene is TRBJ2-3, the V gene TRBV24-1; 12 bases map to TRBD2. CDR1 KGHDR and CDR2 SFDVKD come from the germline V gene. CDR3 length equals 17 residues. The V and J ends lost 3 bases and 0 bases, in that order; junction bases with no gene match: 3. CDR3 sequence reads: CATSDPTSGGSTDTQYF. The CDR3 region has the DNA TGTGCCACCAGTGATCCGACTAGCGGGGGAAGCACAGATACGCAGTATTTT.

This clonotype has at least ten counts. The rearrangement uses TRBV28 and TRBJ2-1; 8 nucleotides line up with TRBD2. The CDR3 length is 15 residues. With 5 bases clipped from V and 4 bases from J, the junction kept 7 bases outside the gene matches. In germline, CDR1 is MDHEN, CDR2 SYDVKM. Written as DNA, the CDR3 is TGTGCCAGCAGTACACCGGGACTAGGATACAATGAGCAGTTCTTC. Protein: CASSTPGLGYNEQFF.

Many counts were recorded for this clonotype. The chain employs TRBV7-8 and TRBJ2-3; 16 bases match TRBD2. CDR1 SGHVS and CDR2 FQNEAQ come from the germline V gene. Losses at the gene ends were 5 bases for V and 4 bases for J; bases not matched to a gene: 6. The length of the CDR3 is 17 residues. The CDR3 nucleotides are TGTGCCAGCAGCCAGCGAGGGACTAGCGGGAGGGCAGATACGCAGTATTTT. It specifies CASSQRGTSGRADTQYF.